This TCR beta chain emerged from a study of neoadjuvant anti-PD-1 for oral cavity cancer. As for the study in general: Before surgery, most patients got three to four biweekly 3 mg/kg nivolumab doses. Study-wide results and limits: With a few patients per group, TCR findings need larger cohorts.

This CDR3 comprises 14 residues. Germline V gene sequence: CDR1 MNHEY, CDR2 SVGAGI. V was shortened by 6 bases and J by 0 bases, with 11 bases between the two germline ends. This clone was found once. The antigen is not known. Assay used: immunoSEQ multiplex PCR; TCRdb lists only in-frame clones, some missing. The data hold under 85,000 clones, with roughly four fifths observed a single time. This sequence was found in a person between 40 and 80 years old with oral cavity squamous cell carcinoma. The chain uses TRBV6-5 and TRBJ1-2; D unresolved. Specimen: PBMCs, collected before nivolumab (anti-PD-1) treatment. The CDR3 spells CASSGISTNYGYTF. CDR3 coding DNA: TGTGCCAGCAGCGGAATCTCAACTAACTATGGCTACACCTTC.